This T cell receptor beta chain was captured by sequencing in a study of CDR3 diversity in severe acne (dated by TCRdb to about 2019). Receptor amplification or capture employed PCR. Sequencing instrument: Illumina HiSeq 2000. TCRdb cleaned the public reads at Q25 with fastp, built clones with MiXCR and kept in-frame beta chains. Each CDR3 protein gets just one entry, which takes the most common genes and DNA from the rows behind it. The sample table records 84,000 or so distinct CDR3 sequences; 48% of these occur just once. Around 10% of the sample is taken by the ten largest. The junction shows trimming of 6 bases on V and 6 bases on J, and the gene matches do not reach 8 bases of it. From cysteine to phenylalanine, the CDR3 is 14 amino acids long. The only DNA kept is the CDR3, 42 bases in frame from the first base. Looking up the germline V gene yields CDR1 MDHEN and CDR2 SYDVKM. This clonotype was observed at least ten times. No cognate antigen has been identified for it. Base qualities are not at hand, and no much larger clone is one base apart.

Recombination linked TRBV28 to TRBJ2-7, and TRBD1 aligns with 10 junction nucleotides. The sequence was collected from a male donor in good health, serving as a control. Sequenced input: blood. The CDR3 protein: CASRRTGGVGEQYF. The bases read TGTGCCAGCAGGCGGACAGGGGGGGTTGGCGAGCAGTACTTC.